This is a list of T cell receptor beta chains from one sample in a study of PD-1 blockade in classical Hodgkin lymphoma. Data came from immunoSEQ multiplex PCR; TCRdb stores just in-frame clones and leaves some out. This sample has 25,000 to 35,000 clones; around 68% occur once, and the top ten carry 15%. Here the sequenced sample was peripheral blood mononuclear cells (PBMCs), taken before the second cycle of nivolumab. These receptors were collected from a human donor with classical Hodgkin lymphoma. Both conserved end residues are part of each CDR3. Each record gives: V gene, J gene, CDR3 protein.

TRBV6-5	TRBJ2-1	CASSYSFGYNEQFF
TRBV29-1	TRBJ2-3	CSVEGGMTSYTDTQYF
TRBV18	TRBJ1-2	CASSPGTDNYGYTF
TRBV11-3	TRBJ2-5	CASSLGRQGRETQYF
TRBV15	TRBJ1-1	CATSLGGWNTEAFF
TRBV18	TRBJ2-5	CASSRRPKQETQYF
TRBV7-2	TRBJ2-7	CASSLRTGGGDEQYF
TRBV5-1	TRBJ2-2	CASSTGTVNTGELFF
TRBV6-1	TRBJ1-1	CASSSRDRTEAFF
TRBV6-5	TRBJ2-5	CASSGQGSLETQYF